This T cell receptor (beta chain) appears in the sequencing data of a study of OX40 agonist ivuxolimab in advanced cancers. Turning to the study itself: Past anti-PD-1, anti-PD-L1 or anti-CTLA-4 therapy was accepted, and approximately 40% had received some.

V shed 0 bases and J shed 3 bases, with 13 bases lying between them. The CDR3 covers 16 residues. CDR1 and CDR2 from the germline V gene are SGDLS and YYNGEE. Study-level points and caveats: Patients with a partial response at 0.1-3.0 mg/kg had among the lowest clonal expansion.

Details on this clone: Its matching antigen is unknown.

Sequencing was performed with immunoSEQ multiplex PCR; in TCRdb, only in-frame clones are kept and a portion is missing. Here the sample spans tens of thousands of clones, about 88% being singletons. J is TRBJ2-1 and V is TRBV9; D gene ambiguous. The clonotype comes from an adult with an advanced solid tumor such as melanoma, head and neck, liver or kidney cancer. The sample here was CD4+ or CD8+ T cells sorted from blood, taken in a trial of the OX40 agonist ivuxolimab. The CDR3 is CASSVAASRSYNEQFF. The DNA for the CDR3 is TGTGCCAGCAGCGTAGCTGCGTCCAGGAGCTACAATGAGCAGTTCTTC. Using reference TRBV9 and TRBJ2-1 for the parts outside the CDR3, the full variable domain is DSGVTQTPKHLITATGQRVTLRCSPRSGDLSVYWYQQSLDQGLQFLIQYYNGEERAKGNILERFSAQQFPDLHSELNLSSLELGDSALYFCASSVAASRSYNEQFFGPGTRLTVL.